The TCR beta chain described here comes from a study of technical replicates of blood from several donors. The method was immunoSEQ multiplex PCR; TCRdb's version includes in-frame clones alone and lacks a portion of them. The sample yields under 100,000 clones, around 94% seen once. The CDR3 is 14 residues long. With 6 bases removed from V and 8 bases from J, the gap between germline ends came to 19 bases. CDR1 is MNHNS, CDR2 SASEGT, per germline. The sequenced sample was T cells isolated from PBMCs. This TCR was sampled from a human donor in good health. V gene TRBV6-1 combines with J gene TRBJ1-2; D might be TRBD1 (5 bases). In DNA form, the CDR3 reads TGTGCCAGCAGGACCCTGGGAGGGGAGAAGGGCTACACCTTC. Its translation is CASRTLGGEKGYTF.